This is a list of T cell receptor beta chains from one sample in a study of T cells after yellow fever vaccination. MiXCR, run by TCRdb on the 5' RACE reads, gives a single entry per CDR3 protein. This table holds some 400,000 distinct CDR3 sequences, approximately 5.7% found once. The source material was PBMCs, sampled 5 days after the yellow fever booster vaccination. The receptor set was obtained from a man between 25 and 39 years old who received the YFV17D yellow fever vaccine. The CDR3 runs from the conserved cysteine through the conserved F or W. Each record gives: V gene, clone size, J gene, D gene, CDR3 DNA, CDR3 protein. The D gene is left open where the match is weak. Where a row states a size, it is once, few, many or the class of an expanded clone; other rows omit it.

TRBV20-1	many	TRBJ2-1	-	TGCAGTGCCCGAAGGCGGGTCAATGAGCAGTTCTTC	CSARRRVNEQFF
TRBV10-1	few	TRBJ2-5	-	TGCGCCAGCAGTGATAGCCGGGGGTCCGGGGAGACCCAGTACTTC	CASSDSRGSGETQYF
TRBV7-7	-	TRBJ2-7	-	TGTGCTAGCAGCTTAGAGGGTCCTAGTTTCGTCGAGCAGTACTTC	CASSLEGPSFVEQYF
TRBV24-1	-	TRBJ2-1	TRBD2	TGTGCCTCGCAGCGGGAGGGATACAATGAGCAGTTCTTC	CASQREGYNEQFF
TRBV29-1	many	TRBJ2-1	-	TGCAGTTCCCGCTCGGGGGGCAGGGGGGGAAATGAGCAGTTCTTC	CSSRSGGRGGNEQFF
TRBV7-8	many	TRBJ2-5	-	TGTGCCAGCAGCTTATATCGTAGTAGGGAGACCCAGTACTTC	CASSLYRSRETQYF
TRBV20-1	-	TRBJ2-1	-	TGCAGTGCTAGAGACGGGAGGGGGGGGACAGGCTACAATGAGCAGTTCTTC	CSARDGRGGTGYNEQFF
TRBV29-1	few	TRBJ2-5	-	TGCAGCGCCCCCCCGACAGGTGGGGAGACCCAGTACTTC	CSAPPTGGETQYF
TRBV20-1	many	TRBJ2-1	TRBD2	TGCAGTGCTAGAACCCCTCTAGCGGCGATGATCTACAATGAGCAGTTCTTC	CSARTPLAAMIYNEQFF
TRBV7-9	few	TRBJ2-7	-	TGTGCCAGCAGCCACGGGGAAGCATACGAGCAGTACTTC	CASSHGEAYEQYF
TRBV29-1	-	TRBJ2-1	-	TGCAGCGTTGTACAGGGTATCGATGAGCAGTTCTTC	CSVVQGIDEQFF
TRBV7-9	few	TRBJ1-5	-	TGTGCCAGCAGCTTAGACTTAGGAGGCAATCAGCCCCAGCATTTT	CASSLDLGGNQPQHF